This T cell receptor (beta chain) was obtained from a study of blood T cell repertoires in COVID-19. On the study more broadly: Samples representing acute and convalescent COVID-19 were sourced from the United States, Italy and Spain. T cells, B-cell-depleted T cells, or PBMCs provided the cDNA or gDNA that served as material.

The table lists this clone with a few counts. Original processing notes: Reference gene primers were amplified, and this amplification served to estimate nucleated cell counts. Some clones are missing from TCRdb's copy, which holds only in-frame ones; the method was immunoSEQ multiplex PCR. The D gene and trimming were derived from the DNA, and the V and J assignments and clone size from that table. This table holds about 30,000 clones, approximately 83% found once. The source of this sequence is a human donor in a cohort sampled during active COVID-19. Sequencing input: peripheral blood.

CDR3: CASSYSRTRGANVLTF. CDR3 coding DNA: TGTGCCAGCAGTTACTCGAGGACTCGGGGGGCCAACGTCCTGACTTTC. J is TRBJ2-6 and V is TRBV6-5, with D possibly matching TRBD2 (5 bases). The V gene lost 0 bases and the J gene lost 4 bases, with 10 bases spanning the gap. This CDR3 is built from 16 residues. Germline CDR1 is MNHEY and CDR2 is SVGAGI.